This T cell receptor beta chain comes out of a study of patients and donors after allogeneic stem cell transplantation. TCRdb re-called the RT-PCR reads through MiXCR, storing one row per CDR3 protein. The data show about 960,000 distinct CDR3 sequences, with 15% to 20% seen just once and around 6% held by the top ten. CDR3 length: 17 residues. V gave up 1 base and J gave up 5 bases; unmatched junction bases: 12. This clonotype was recorded a few times. The clonotype originates from a human donor who was either an allogeneic HSCT recipient or a stem cell or donor lymphocyte infusion donor (not recorded which). It is not recorded whose cells these are; they may come from a transplant donor. Input material: blood, either unsorted or a sorted T cell fraction (not recorded which). V usage is TRBV12-3 or TRBV12-4 and J usage is TRBJ2-5; 8 bases fit TRBD2. The CDR3 region is CASSLGAGLAGTETQYF. Here the CDR3 DNA reads TGTGCCAGCAGTTTAGGGGCTGGGCTAGCGGGCACGGAGACCCAGTACTTC.